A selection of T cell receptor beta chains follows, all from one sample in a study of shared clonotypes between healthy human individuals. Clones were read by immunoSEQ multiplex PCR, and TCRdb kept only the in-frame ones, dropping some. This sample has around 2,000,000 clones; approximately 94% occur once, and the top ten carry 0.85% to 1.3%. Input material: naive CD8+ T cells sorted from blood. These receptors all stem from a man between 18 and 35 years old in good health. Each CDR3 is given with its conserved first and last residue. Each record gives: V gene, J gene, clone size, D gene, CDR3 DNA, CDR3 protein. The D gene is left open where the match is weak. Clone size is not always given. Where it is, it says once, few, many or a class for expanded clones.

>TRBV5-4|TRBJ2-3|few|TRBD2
TGTGCCAGCAGCTTCACTAGCGGGGGGGCAGATACGCAGTATTTT
CASSFTSGGADTQYF
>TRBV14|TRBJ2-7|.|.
TGTGCCAGCAGCCACCTAAACCAGGCCTACGAGCAGTACTTC
CASSHLNQAYEQYF
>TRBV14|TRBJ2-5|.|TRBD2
TGTGCCAGCAGCTCCCGCCGCGGGGGGCTCCAGATAGAGACCCAGTACTTC
CASSSRRGGLQIETQYF
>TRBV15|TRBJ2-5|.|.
TGTGCCACCAGCAGAACTCCAACTCCGCCCCAGTACTTC
CATSRTPTPPQYF
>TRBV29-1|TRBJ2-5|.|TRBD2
TGCAGCGTCGAGGGGACTAGCGGGGGTCGGGTTGGAGAGACCCAGTACTTC
CSVEGTSGGRVGETQYF
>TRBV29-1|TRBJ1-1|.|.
TGCAGCGTTGCTGGTGATTCTTGGAACACTGAAGCTTTCTTT
CSVAGDSWNTEAFF
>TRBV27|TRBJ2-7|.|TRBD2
TGTGCCAGCAGGCTACCGGGGGGGACTGACTACGAGCAGTACTTC
CASRLPGGTDYEQYF
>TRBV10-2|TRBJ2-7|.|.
TGCGCCGGCGGGGAGTCTTCCTACGAGCAGTACTTC
CAGGESSYEQYF
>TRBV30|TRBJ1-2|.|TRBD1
TGTGCCTGGAGGTTAGGGACAGGGGGCGATAACTATGGCTACACCTTC
CAWRLGTGGDNYGYTF
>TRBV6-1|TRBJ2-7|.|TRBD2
TGTGCCAGCAGTGACACGGGACTAGCGGGAGCGGGTCCCTACGAGCAGTACTTC
CASSDTGLAGAGPYEQYF
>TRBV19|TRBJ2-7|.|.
TGTGCCAGTAGTATATCGGGGGCAGGCGAGCAGTACTTC
CASSISGAGEQYF
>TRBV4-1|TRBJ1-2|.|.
TGCGCCAGCAGCCCGGCAGTCAACTATGGCTACACCTTC
CASSPAVNYGYTF
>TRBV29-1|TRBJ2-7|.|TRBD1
TGCAGCGTCCGGGACAGGGGGCTTTACGAGCAGTACTTC
CSVRDRGLYEQYF
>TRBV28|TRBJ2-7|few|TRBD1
TGTGCCAGCAGGGACAGGGGCTACGAGCAGTACTTC
CASRDRGYEQYF
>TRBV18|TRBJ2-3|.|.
TGTGCCAGCTCACCATCCGGGGGTGGCACAGATACGCAGTATTTT
CASSPSGGGTDTQYF
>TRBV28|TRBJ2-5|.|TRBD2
TGTGCCAGCAGACCCCCGGGACTAGCGTCTGAGACCCAGTACTTC
CASRPPGLASETQYF
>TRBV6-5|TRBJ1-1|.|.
TGTGCCAGCAGTCCGCCCGAGAGCACTGAAGCTTTCTTT
CASSPPESTEAFF
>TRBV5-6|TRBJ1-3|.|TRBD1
TGTGCCAGCAGATCAGAAGACAGGGCGCAGGGAAACACCATATATTTT
CASRSEDRAQGNTIYF
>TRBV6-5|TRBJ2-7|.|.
TGTGCCAGCAGTTCCGCCAGTTACTCCTACGAGCAGTACTTC
CASSSASYSYEQYF
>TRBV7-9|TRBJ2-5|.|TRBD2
TGTGCCAGCAGCAAAGACGGGACTAGCGGGAGTAAAGAGACCCAGTACTTC
CASSKDGTSGSKETQYF
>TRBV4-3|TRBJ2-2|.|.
TGCGCCAGCAGCCAAGATGAAGCGGGCGGGGAGCTGTTTTTT
CASSQDEAGGELFF
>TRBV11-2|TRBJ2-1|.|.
TGTGCCAGCAGCATCCTTACCAGCCGAAATGAGCAGTTCTTC
CASSILTSRNEQFF
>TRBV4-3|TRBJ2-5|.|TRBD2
TGCGCCAGCAGCCAAGCCCCTAGCGGGGAAGAGACCCAGTACTTC
CASSQAPSGEETQYF
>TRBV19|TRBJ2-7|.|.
TGTGCCAGTAGTATCTTGGATGGGGACGAGCAGTACTTC
CASSILDGDEQYF
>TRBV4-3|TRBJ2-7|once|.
TGCGCCAGCAGCCAAGGGACAGCCGCTCCCTACGAGCAGTACTTC
CASSQGTAAPYEQYF
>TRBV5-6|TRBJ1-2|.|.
TGTGCCAGCAGTTTGGGGGGTTACTATGGCTACACCTTC
CASSLGGYYGYTF
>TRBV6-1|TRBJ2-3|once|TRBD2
TGTGCCAGCAGTGAGGGCCTAGCGGGGTACACAGATACGCAGTATTTT
CASSEGLAGYTDTQYF
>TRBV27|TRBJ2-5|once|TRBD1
TGTGCCAGCGGCCAACAGGGGAAAGAGGAGACCCAGTACTTC
CASGQQGKEETQYF
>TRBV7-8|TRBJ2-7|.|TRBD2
TGTGCCAGCAGCTTAGAACTAGCGGGAGCCACCCATCTTCCCTACGAGCAGTACTTC
CASSLELAGATHLPYEQYF
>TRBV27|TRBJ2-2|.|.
TGTGCCAGCAGTCACCCTTGGGGAGACACCGGGGAGCTGTTTTTT
CASSHPWGDTGELFF
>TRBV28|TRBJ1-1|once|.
TGTGCCAGCAGTTGGAATTACAGGGAGGCGAATATAGAAAACACTGAAGCTTTCTTT
CASSWNYREANIENTEAFF
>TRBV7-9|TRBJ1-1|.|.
TGTGCCAGCAGCTTTAGTTTCGGCGTGAGTGAAGCTTTCTTT
CASSFSFGVSEAFF
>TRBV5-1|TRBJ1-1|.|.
TGCGCCAGCAGCTTGGCAAGTAAGACAGGACACGGAGCTTTCTTT
CASSLASKTGHGAFF
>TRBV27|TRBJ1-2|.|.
TGTGCCAGCAGTTTAAATTCCGGGGGCGCCGACTATGGCTACACCTTC
CASSLNSGGADYGYTF